The clone carrying this TCR beta chain was recorded a few times. Its antigen remains unidentified. The entry originates in a study of early T cells in non-severe SARS-CoV-2 infection. Overall study findings and caveats: Missing private and CD4 specificities, VDJdb matching favored anti-spike CD8 responses.

V dropped 4 bases and J dropped 9; count of bases not matched to a gene: 8. Germline V gene data show CDR1 as SGHRS and CDR2 as YFSETQ. There are 13 residues in the CDR3. Unique molecular identifiers were affixed to single, distinct cDNA molecules. TCRdb re-called the 5' RACE reads with MiXCR, one entry per CDR3 protein. The data contain over 80,000 distinct CDR3 sequences, 9.5% to 15% of them singletons. The material was whole blood, obtained at baseline. The V and J genes are TRBV5-1 and TRBJ1-1, with 8 bases lining up with TRBD1. The receptor was derived from an adult who was a healthcare worker with PCR-confirmed SARS-CoV-2 infection or an uninfected control (not recorded which). The CDR3 region is CASSPGQGGKAFF. The CDR3 DNA follows: TGCGCCAGCAGCCCCGGACAGGGCGGAAAAGCTTTCTTT.